The TCR beta chain described here comes from a study of CD8+CD57+ T cells in acquired aplastic anemia. Study details: Healthy donors yielded some 11 million CD4+ cell reads on average.

The study profiled TCR beta VDJ and CDR3 using genomic DNA as template. MiXCR, applied by TCRdb to the reads, yields one record per CDR3 protein. This sample has hundreds of thousands of distinct CDR3 sequences, with around 68% found just once. V shed 5 bases and J shed 16 bases, with 27 bases lying between them. CDR1 and CDR2 from the germline V gene are SGHTA and FQGNSA. The CDR3 is 15 residues long. The clonotype was recovered from a human donor in good health, serving as a control. Sample: sorted CD4+, CD8+, or CD8+CD57+ T cells (not recorded which) from PBMCs. The rearrangement links TRBV7-2 to TRBJ1-5; maybe TRBD1 (5 bases). The CDR3 here is CASSNGFGTNPPLHF. The CDR3, as DNA: TGTGCCAGCAGCAATGGATTCGGGACTAATCCACCCCTCCATTTT. Full variable domain (rest looked up from reference TRBV7-2 and TRBJ1-5): GAGVSQSPSNKVTEKGKDVELRCDPISGHTALYWYRQSLGQGLEFLIYFQGNSAPDKSGLPSDRFSAERTGGSVSTLTIQRTQQEDSAVYLCASSNGFGTNPPLHFGDGTRLSIL.